The 12 T cell receptor beta chains below all came from one sample that was sequenced in a study of T-cell reconstitution after alpha-beta-depleted transplantation in children. Unique molecular identifiers were built into the TCRbeta library. TCRdb reanalysed the PCR reads using MiXCR and keeps one entry per CDR3 protein. Among over 400,000 distinct CDR3 sequences listed, approximately 12% were seen once. The source material was PBMCs from the stem cell graft donor, sampled from the stem cell graft. The receptors derive from a human donor who donated a stem cell graft to a child with combined immunodeficiency.

V gene TRBV4-1 combines with J gene TRBJ2-3; TRBD1 aligns across 8 bases. The germline V gene has CDR1 MGHRA and CDR2 YSYEKL. V trimming: 1 base; J trimming: 4 bases; junction bases outside the gene matches: 4. CDR3 length: 15 amino acids. This chain's CDR3 is CASSQVGRGPDTQYF. The CDR3 DNA follows: TGCGCCAGCAGCCAAGTGGGCAGGGGGCCAGATACGCAGTATTTT.

Only a few counts were recorded for this clonotype. The chain has TRBV7-9 and TRBJ1-2; D perhaps matches TRBD1 (5 bases). CDR3 length: 14 residues. CDR1 SEHNR and CDR2 FQNEAQ come from the germline V gene (reference sequence). The V gene lost 5 bases and the J gene lost 3 bases, with 13 bases spanning the gap. DNA for the CDR3: TGTGCCAGCAGCCCTAGTGGGGCGCACTATGGCTACACCTTC. Encoded protein: CASSPSGAHYGYTF.

This chain connects TRBV2 to TRBJ1-5; the D gene is possibly TRBD1 (5 bases). V shed 7 bases and J shed 4 bases, with 17 bases lying between them. The CDR3 consists of 15 residues. The germline V gene encodes CDR1 SNHLY and CDR2 FYNNEI. The CDR3 sequence: CASMVEYSGNQPQHF. The DNA of the CDR3 is TGTGCCAGCATGGTGGAATACTCAGGGAATCAGCCCCAGCATTTT.

Here the CDR3 reads CASSPIGGSNQPQHF. As DNA, the CDR3 is TGTGCCAGCAGTCCGATAGGGGGAAGCAATCAGCCCCAGCATTTT. The V and J genes are TRBV6-5 and TRBJ1-5, with D possibly being TRBD1 (6 bases). Germline V gives CDR1 MNHEY, CDR2 SVGAGI. The CDR3 is 15 residues long. V lost 5 bases to trimming and J lost 1 base, with 12 bases between them.

The rearrangement links TRBV20-1 to TRBJ2-3, with 11 positions matching TRBD2. CDR1 and CDR2 from the germline V gene are DFQATT and SNEGSKA (reference sequence). The CDR3 extends over 15 amino acids. J gave up 5 bases and V 5 bases, and 9 bases lay outside the gene matches. This CDR3 is CSAAIAGGHGDTQYF. Written as DNA, the CDR3 is TGCAGTGCTGCGATAGCGGGGGGGCATGGAGATACGCAGTATTTT.

The rearrangement links TRBV29-1 to TRBJ2-5; 7 bases are a match to TRBD1. Per the germline V gene, CDR1 is SQVTM and CDR2 is ANQGSEA. There are 11 residues in the CDR3. J was trimmed by 2 bases and V by 6 bases; bases with no gene match: 0. For the CDR3, the DNA is TGCAGCGTGGGACAGCAAGAGACCCAGTACTTC. Translation: CSVGQQETQYF.

This clonotype appeared many times. V is TRBV12-3 or TRBV12-4 and J is TRBJ2-2, with D unresolved. The CDR3 spans 13 residues. With 6 bases removed from V and 5 bases from J, the gap between germline ends came to 10 bases. The CDR3 loop is CASSSLITGELFF. CDR3 nucleotide sequence: TGTGCCAGCAGCAGCCTGATAACCGGGGAGCTGTTTTTT.

This clonotype has a count of ten or more. The chain employs TRBV6-1 and TRBJ2-7; 10 positions match TRBD2. The CDR3 length is 16 residues. The junction had 11 bases not matched to a gene; V was cut back by 6 bases and J by 3 bases. CDR1 and CDR2 from the germline V gene are MNHNS and SASEGT. CDR3 coding DNA: TGTGCCAGCAGGCCTCTAGCGGGGGCACAAGGCTACGAGCAGTACTTC. Residues: CASRPLAGAQGYEQYF.

This clonotype was counted many times. V is TRBV5-1 and J is TRBJ2-3; D gene ambiguous. This CDR3 is built from 14 residues. V shed 4 bases and J shed 4 bases, with 13 bases lying between them. Germline CDR1 reads SGHRS; CDR2 reads YFSETQ. CDR3 coding DNA: TGCGCCAGCAGCCTTTCTCTAGGGCCAGATACGCAGTATTTT. Amino acids: CASSLSLGPDTQYF. The variable domain in full, completed from reference TRBV5-1 and TRBJ2-3, reads KAGVTQTPRYLIKTRGQQVTLSCSPISGHRSVSWYQQTPGQGLQFLFEYFSETQRNKGNFPGRFSGRQFSNSRSEMNVSTLELGDSALYLCASSLSLGPDTQYFGPGTRLTVL.

A few counts support this clonotype. In nucleotides, the CDR3 is TGTGCCAGCAGTGAGTTTCAGGTAGATGAGCAGTTCTTC. Amino acid sequence: CASSEFQVDEQFF. The chain has TRBV25-1 and TRBJ2-1; D not certain. Germline CDR1 MGHDK, CDR2 SYGVNS. The CDR3 spans 13 residues. V gave up 3 bases and J gave up 8 bases, with 11 bases separating them.

The chain couples TRBV29-1 to TRBJ1-1; D is ambiguous. Trimming stripped 6 bases from V and 4 bases from J, with 18 bases between. This CDR3 is built from 14 residues. The germline CDR1 and CDR2 sequences are SQVTM and ANQGSEA. The chain's CDR3 is CSVRLTPESTEAFF. The CDR3 DNA reads as TGCAGCGTCCGCCTTACCCCCGAGAGCACTGAAGCTTTCTTT.

This clonotype was observed a few times. The chain combines TRBV18 with TRBJ1-5; 9 bases match TRBD1. With 6 bases clipped from V and 5 bases from J, the junction kept 5 bases outside the gene matches. CDR3 size: 14 residues. Germline loops: CDR1 KGHSH, CDR2 LQKENI. Here the CDR3 DNA reads TGTGCCAGCTCTACCGGGACAGGGTATCAGCCCCAGCATTTT. It codes for CASSTGTGYQPQHF.